The 10 T cell receptor beta chains below were found in one sample sequenced in a study of cytomegalovirus exposure and HLA in healthy donors. Amplification used 60 Vbeta primers and 13 Jbeta primers. Repertoires were generated with immunoSEQ multiplex PCR, while TCRdb's copy carries only in-frame clones and drops some. This sample carries some 150,000 clones, more than 65% of them seen once, and the ten largest clones take over 1%. Sequencing was carried out using PBMCs. These receptors were obtained from a woman in her forties or fifties in good health and CMV-seronegative.

The chain carries TRBV5-1 and TRBJ2-3; 10 bases line up with TRBD2. The ends lost 7 bases at V and 2 bases at J; junction bases unmatched: 10. The CDR3 extends over 16 amino acids. Germline V lookup: CDR1 SGHRS, CDR2 YFSETQ. The CDR3 DNA is TGCGCCAGCCGAAGGATACTAGCGGGGCCCACAGATACGCAGTATTTT. It yields the protein CASRRILAGPTDTQYF.

The chain has TRBV9 and TRBJ2-1, with 7 bases identical to TRBD2. Germline V CDR1 and CDR2: SGDLS, YYNGEE. The CDR3 is made up of 15 amino acids. V was pared by 3 bases and J by 6 bases, with 9 bases of the junction left unmatched. The DNA of the CDR3 is TGTGCCAGCAGCGCCCCAGGCGGGAGTACCAATGAGCAGTTCTTC. Residues: CASSAPGGSTNEQFF.

The gene calls are TRBV29-1 and TRBJ2-5; D gene ambiguous. With 5 bases removed from V and 4 bases from J, the gap between germline ends came to 11 bases. Germline lookup yields CDR1 SQVTM and CDR2 ANQGSEA. This CDR3 comprises 12 residues. The CDR3, as DNA: TGCAGCGTTCGCAGAGCAGGAGAGACCCAGTACTTC. It is translated as CSVRRAGETQYF.

The rearrangement links TRBV27 to TRBJ2-7; D not resolved. This CDR3 has 13 amino acids. V was cut by 10 bases and J by 3 bases, with 16 bases left in between. The V gene's germline CDR1 is MNHEY and CDR2 SMNVEV (reference sequence). DNA for the CDR3: TGTGCCACCGGTCCTTCAGAGGTCTACGAGCAGTACTTC. Residues: CATGPSEVYEQYF.

V and J are TRBV5-4 and TRBJ2-5; D is ambiguous. The V end was cut by 0 bases, the J end by 2 bases, with 8 bases between. Germline values: CDR1 SGHNT, CDR2 YYREEE (reference sequence). The CDR3 spans 14 residues. DNA for the CDR3: TGTGCCAGCAGCTTGGTCAACTCTCAAGAGACCCAGTACTTC. Translation: CASSLVNSQETQYF.

The chain carries TRBV7-9 and TRBJ2-1; no clear D gene. V was clipped by 2 bases and J by 7 bases, with 6 bases between them. The CDR3 runs 12 residues. Per the germline V gene, CDR1 is SEHNR and CDR2 is FQNEAQ (reference sequence). CDR3 sequence reads: CASSLNRNEQFF. CDR3 coding DNA: TGTGCCAGCAGCTTAAATCGGAATGAGCAGTTCTTC.

V gene TRBV6-1 combines with J gene TRBJ1-2; TRBD1 matches at 12 bases. The CDR3 covers 15 residues. V trimming: 3 bases; J trimming: 8 bases; junction bases outside the gene matches: 7. Germline V CDR1 and CDR2: MNHNS, SASEGT. The CDR3 protein is CASSDPGQGAEGYTF. DNA of the CDR3: TGTGCCAGCAGTGACCCGGGACAGGGGGCGGAGGGCTACACCTTC.

This clone was recorded only once. V is TRBV7-7 and J is TRBJ2-3, with TRBD2 matching over 7 bases. Germline loops: CDR1 SSHAT, CDR2 FNYEAQ (reference sequence). This CDR3 has 13 amino acids. J lost 1 base, V lost 5 bases, and 0 bases had no gene match. Here the CDR3 DNA reads TGTGCCAGCAGCGCGGGGGGCACAGATACGCAGTATTTT. This codes for CASSAGGTDTQYF.

CDR3 region: CASSQASGGRTVYF. The CDR3 DNA reads as TGCGCCAGCAGCCAAGCTAGCGGGGGGCGTACCGTGTACTTC. The chain has TRBV4-3 and TRBJ2-7; the match to TRBD2 covers 11 bases. V trimming: 1 base; J trimming: 12 bases; junction bases outside the gene matches: 8. CDR1 and CDR2 from the germline V gene are LGHNA and YSLEER. The CDR3 length is 14 residues.

This sequence joins TRBV19 and TRBJ1-6; TRBD1 might be the D (6 bases). The CDR3 loop spans 15 amino acids. V was pared by 0 bases and J by 7 bases, with 10 bases between. Germline values: CDR1 LNHDA, CDR2 SQIVND (reference sequence). The chain's CDR3 is CASSIEGRGNSPLHF. The CDR3 DNA reads TGTGCCAGTAGTATAGAGGGCAGGGGAAATTCACCCCTCCACTTT.